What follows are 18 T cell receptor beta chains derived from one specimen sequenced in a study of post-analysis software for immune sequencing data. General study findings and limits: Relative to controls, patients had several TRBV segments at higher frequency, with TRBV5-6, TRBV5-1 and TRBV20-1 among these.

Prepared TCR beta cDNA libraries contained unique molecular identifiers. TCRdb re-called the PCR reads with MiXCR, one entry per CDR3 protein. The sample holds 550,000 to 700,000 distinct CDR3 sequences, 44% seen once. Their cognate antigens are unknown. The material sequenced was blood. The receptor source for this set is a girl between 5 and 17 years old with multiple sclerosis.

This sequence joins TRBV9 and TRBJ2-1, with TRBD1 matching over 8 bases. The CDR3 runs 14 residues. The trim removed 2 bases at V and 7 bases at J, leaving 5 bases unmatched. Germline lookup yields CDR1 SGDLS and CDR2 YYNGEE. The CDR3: CASSVDRVSNEQFF. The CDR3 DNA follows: TGTGCCAGCAGCGTGGACAGGGTCTCGAATGAGCAGTTCTTC.

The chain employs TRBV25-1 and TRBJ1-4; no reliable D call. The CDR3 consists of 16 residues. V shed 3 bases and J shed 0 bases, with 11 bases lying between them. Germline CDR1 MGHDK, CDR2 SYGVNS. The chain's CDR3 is CASSDSPQSTNEKLFF. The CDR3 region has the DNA TGTGCCAGCAGTGACAGTCCTCAGTCAACTAATGAAAAACTGTTTTTT.

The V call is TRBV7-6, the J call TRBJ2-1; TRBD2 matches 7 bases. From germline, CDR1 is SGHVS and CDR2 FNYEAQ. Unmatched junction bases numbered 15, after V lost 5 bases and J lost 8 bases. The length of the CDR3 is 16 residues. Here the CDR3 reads CASSLMGEGRGDEQFF. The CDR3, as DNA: TGTGCCAGCAGCCTTATGGGGGAGGGTCGAGGCGATGAGCAGTTCTTC.

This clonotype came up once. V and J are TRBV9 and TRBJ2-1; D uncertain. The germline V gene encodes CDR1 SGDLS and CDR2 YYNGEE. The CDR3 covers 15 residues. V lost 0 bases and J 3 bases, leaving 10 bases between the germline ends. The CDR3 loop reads CASSVVGDFYNEQFF. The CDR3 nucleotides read TGTGCCAGCAGCGTAGTAGGAGATTTCTACAATGAGCAGTTCTTC.

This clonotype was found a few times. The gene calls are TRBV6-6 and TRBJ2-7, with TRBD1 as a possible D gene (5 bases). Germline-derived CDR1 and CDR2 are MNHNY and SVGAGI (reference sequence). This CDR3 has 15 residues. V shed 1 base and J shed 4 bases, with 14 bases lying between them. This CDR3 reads CASSYLGDSPYEQYF. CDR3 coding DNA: TGTGCCAGCAGTTACTTAGGAGACAGCCCATACGAGCAGTACTTC.

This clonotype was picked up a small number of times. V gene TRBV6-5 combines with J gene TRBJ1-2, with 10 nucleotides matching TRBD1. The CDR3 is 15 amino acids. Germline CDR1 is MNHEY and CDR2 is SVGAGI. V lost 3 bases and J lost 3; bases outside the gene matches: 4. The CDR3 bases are TGTGCCAGCAGTTATGGGACAGGGGAGGACTATGGCTACACCTTC. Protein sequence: CASSYGTGEDYGYTF.

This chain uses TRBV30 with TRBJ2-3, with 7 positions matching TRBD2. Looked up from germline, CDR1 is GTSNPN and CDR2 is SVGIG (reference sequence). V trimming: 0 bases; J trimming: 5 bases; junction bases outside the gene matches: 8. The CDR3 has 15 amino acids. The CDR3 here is CAWSVIGGFGDTQYF. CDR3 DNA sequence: TGTGCCTGGAGTGTAATCGGGGGGTTTGGAGATACGCAGTATTTT.

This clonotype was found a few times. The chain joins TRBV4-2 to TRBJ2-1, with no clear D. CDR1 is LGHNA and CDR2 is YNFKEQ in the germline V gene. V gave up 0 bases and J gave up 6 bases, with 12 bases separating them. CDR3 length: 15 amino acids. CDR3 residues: CASSQDVVNGNEQFF. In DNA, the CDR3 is TGTGCCAGCAGCCAAGATGTCGTTAACGGCAATGAGCAGTTCTTC.

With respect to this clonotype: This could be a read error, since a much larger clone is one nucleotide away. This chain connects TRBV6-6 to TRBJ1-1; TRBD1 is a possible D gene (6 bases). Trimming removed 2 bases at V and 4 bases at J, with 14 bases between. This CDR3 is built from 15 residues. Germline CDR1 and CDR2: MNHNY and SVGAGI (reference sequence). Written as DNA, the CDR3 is TGTGCCAGCAGTTACGAGGAGGGGGTCGGCACTGAAGCTTTCTTT. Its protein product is CASSYEEGVGTEAFF.

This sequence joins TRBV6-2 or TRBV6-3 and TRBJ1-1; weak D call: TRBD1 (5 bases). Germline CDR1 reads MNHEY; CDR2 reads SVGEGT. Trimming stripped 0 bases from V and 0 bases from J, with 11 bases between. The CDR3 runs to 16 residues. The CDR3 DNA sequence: TGTGCCAGCAGTTACTCGGCAGGGAAAGTGAACACTGAAGCTTTCTTT. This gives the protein CASSYSAGKVNTEAFF.

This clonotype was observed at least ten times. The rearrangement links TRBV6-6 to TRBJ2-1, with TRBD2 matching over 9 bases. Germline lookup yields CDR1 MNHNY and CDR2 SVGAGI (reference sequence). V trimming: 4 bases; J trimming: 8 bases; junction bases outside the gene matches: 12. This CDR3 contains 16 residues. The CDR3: CASSFLAGEPAHEQFF. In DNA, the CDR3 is TGTGCCAGCAGTTTCTTAGCGGGAGAACCCGCCCATGAGCAGTTCTTC.

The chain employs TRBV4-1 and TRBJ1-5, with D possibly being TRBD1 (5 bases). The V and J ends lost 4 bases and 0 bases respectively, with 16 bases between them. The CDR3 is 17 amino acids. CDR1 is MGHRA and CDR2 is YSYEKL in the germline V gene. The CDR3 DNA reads TGCGCCAGCAGCCCCTCCTGGGACCGGGATAGCAATCAGCCCCAGCATTTT. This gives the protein CASSPSWDRDSNQPQHF.

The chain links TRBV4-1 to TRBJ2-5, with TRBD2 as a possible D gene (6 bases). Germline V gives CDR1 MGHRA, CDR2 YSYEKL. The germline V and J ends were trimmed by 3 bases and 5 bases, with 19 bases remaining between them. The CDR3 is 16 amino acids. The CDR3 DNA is TGCGCCAGCAGCCAGGAGGAGTACCCCCGGGGGGAGACCCAGTACTTC. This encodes CASSQEEYPRGETQYF.

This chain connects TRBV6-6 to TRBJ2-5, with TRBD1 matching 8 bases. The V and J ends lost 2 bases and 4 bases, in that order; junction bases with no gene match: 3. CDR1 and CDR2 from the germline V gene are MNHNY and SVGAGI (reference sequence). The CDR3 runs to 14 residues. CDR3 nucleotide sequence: TGTGCCAGCAGTTACAATGACAGGGGAGAGACCCAGTACTTC. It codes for CASSYNDRGETQYF.

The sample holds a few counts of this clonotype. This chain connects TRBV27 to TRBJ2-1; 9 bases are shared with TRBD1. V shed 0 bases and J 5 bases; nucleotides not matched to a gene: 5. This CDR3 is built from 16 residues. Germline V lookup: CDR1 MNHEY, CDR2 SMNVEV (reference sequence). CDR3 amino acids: CASSLSTGTGNNEQFF. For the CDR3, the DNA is TGTGCCAGCAGTTTATCGACAGGGACAGGGAACAATGAGCAGTTCTTC.

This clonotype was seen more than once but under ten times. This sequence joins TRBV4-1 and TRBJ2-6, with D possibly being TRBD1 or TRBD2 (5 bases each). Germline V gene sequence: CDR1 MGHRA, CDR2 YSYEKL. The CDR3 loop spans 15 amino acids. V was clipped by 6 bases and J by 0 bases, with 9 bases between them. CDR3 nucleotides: TGCGCCAGCAGGCCGGGACCCTCTGGGGCCAACGTCCTGACTTTC. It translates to CASRPGPSGANVLTF.

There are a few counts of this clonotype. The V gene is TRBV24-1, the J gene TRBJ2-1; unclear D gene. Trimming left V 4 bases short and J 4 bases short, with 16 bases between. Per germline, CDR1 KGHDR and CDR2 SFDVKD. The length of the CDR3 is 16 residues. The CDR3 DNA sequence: TGTGCCACCAGTGACACTAAAGGTTCCCGTTACAATGAGCAGTTCTTC. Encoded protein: CATSDTKGSRYNEQFF.

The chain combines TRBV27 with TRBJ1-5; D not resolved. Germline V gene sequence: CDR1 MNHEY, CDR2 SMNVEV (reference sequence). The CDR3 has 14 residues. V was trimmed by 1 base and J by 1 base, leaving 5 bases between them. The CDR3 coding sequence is TGTGCCAGCAGTTTATTCCCAAGCAATCAGCCCCAGCATTTT. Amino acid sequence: CASSLFPSNQPQHF.